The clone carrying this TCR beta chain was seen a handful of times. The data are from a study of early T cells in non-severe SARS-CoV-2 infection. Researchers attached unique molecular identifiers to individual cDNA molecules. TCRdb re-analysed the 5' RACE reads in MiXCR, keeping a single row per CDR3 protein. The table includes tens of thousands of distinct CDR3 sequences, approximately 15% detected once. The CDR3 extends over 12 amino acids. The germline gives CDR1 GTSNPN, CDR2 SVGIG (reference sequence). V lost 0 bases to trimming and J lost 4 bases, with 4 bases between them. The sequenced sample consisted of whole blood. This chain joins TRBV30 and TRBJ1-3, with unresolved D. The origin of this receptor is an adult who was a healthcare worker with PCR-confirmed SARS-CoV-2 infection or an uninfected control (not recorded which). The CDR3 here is CAWSVHGNTIYF. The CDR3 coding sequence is TGTGCCTGGAGTGTACACGGAAACACCATATATTTT.